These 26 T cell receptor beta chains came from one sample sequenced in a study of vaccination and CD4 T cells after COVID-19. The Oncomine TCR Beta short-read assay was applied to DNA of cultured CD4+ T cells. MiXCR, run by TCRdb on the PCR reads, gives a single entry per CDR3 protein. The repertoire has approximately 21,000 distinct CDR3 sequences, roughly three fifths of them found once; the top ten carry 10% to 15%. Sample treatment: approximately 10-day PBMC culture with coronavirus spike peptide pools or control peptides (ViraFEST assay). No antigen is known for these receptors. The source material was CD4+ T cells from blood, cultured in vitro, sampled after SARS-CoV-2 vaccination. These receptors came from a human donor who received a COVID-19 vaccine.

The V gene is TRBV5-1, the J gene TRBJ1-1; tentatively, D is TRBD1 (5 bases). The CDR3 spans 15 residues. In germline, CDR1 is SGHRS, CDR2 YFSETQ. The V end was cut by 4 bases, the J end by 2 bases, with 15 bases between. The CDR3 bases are TGCGCCAGCAGCACGGTTAACCAGGGAAACACTGAAGCTTTCTTT. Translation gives CASSTVNQGNTEAFF. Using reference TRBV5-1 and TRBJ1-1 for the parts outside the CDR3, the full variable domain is KAGVTQTPRYLIKTRGQQVTLSCSPISGHRSVSWYQQTPGQGLQFLFEYFSETQRNKGNFPGRFSGRQFSNSRSEMNVSTLELGDSALYLCASSTVNQGNTEAFFGQGTRLTVV.

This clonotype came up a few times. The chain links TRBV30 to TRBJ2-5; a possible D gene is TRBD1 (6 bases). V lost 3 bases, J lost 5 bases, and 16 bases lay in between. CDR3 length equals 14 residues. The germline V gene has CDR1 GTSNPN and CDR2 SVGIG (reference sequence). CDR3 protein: CAWRAAGADETQYF. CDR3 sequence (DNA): TGTGCCTGGAGAGCGGCAGGGGCAGATGAGACCCAGTACTTC.

This CDR3 is CASSYPQQGGQETQYF. DNA of the CDR3: TGTGCCAGCAGCTACCCCCAACAGGGAGGTCAAGAGACCCAGTACTTC. The rearrangement uses TRBV11-3 and TRBJ2-5, with D possibly called TRBD1 or TRBD2 (6 bases each). The germline V gene encodes CDR1 SGHNT and CDR2 YENEEA. Deletions cut 4 bases from V and 2 bases from J, with 17 bases between. CDR3 size: 16 residues.

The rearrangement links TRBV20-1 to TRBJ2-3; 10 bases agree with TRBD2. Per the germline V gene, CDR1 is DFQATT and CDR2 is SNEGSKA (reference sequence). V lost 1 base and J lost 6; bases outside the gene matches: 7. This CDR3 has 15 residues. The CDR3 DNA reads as TGCAGTGCTAGAGTTCCTAGCGGGGGCTCGGATACGCAGTATTTT. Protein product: CSARVPSGGSDTQYF.

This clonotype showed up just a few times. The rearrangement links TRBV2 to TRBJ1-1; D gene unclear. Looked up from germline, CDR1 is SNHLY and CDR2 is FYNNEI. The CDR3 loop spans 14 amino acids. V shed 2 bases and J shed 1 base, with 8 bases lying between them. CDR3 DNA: TGTGCCAGCAGTGAAAGGGTAGGGAACACTGAAGCTTTCTTT. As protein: CASSERVGNTEAFF.

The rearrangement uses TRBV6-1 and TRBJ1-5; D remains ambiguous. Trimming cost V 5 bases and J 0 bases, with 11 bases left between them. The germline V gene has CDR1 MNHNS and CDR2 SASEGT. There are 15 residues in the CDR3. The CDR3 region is CASSRGGNSNQPQHF. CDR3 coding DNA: TGTGCCAGCAGTCGCGGAGGGAATAGCAATCAGCCCCAGCATTTT.

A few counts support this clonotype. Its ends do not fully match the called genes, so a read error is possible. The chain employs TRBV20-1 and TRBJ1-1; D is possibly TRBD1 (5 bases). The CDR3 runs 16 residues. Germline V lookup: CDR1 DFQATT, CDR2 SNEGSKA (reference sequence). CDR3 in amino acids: CSVVSPEDTMNTEAFF. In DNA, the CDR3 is TGCAGTGTTGTGAGCCCCGAGGACACCATGAACACTGAGGCTTTCTTT.

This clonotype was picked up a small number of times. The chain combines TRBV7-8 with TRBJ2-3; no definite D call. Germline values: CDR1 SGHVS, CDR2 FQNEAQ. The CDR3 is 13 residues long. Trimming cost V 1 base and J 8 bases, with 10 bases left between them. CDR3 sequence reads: CASSLDPQVTQYF. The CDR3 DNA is TGTGCCAGCAGCTTAGACCCCCAAGTTACGCAGTATTTT. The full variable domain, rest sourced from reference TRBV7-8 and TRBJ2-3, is GAGVSQSPRYKVAKRGQDVALRCDPISGHVSLFWYQQALGQGPEFLTYFQNEAQLDKSGLPSDRFFAERPEGSVSTLKIQRTQQEDSAVYLCASSLDPQVTQYFGPGTRLTVL.

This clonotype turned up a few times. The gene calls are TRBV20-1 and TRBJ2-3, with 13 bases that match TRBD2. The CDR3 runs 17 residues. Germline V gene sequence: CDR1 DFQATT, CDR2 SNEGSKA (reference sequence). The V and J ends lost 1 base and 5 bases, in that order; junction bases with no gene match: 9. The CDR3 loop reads CSARGLHTSGGVDTQYF. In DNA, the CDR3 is TGCAGTGCTAGAGGCCTCCACACTAGCGGGGGGGTAGATACGCAGTATTTT.

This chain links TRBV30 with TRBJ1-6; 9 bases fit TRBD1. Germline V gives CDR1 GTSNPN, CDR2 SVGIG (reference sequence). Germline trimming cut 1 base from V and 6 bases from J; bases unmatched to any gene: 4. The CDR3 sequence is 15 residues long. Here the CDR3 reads CAWSGRDRVNSPLHF. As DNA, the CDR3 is TGTGCCTGGAGTGGACGGGACAGGGTTAATTCACCCCTCCACTTT.

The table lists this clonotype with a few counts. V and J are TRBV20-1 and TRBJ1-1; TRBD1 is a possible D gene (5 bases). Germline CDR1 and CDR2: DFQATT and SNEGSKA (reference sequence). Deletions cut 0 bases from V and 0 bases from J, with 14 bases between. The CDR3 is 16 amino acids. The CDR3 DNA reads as TGCAGTGCTAGAGATACGCTGACAGACATGAACACTGAAGCTTTCTTT. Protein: CSARDTLTDMNTEAFF.

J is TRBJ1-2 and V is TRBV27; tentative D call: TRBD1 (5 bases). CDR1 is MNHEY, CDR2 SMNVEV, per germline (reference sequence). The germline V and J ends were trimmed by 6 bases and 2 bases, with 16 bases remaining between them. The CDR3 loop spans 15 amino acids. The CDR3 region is CASSRTMGDNYGYTF. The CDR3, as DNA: TGTGCCAGCAGCCGGACAATGGGGGACAACTATGGCTACACCTTC.

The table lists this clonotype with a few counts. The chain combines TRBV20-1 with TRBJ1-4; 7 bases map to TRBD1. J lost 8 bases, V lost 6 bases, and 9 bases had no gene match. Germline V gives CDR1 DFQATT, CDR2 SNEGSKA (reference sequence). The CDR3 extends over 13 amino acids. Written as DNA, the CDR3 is TGCAGTGCCCATCGACAGGGTGGAGAAAAACTGTTTTTT. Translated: CSAHRQGGEKLFF.

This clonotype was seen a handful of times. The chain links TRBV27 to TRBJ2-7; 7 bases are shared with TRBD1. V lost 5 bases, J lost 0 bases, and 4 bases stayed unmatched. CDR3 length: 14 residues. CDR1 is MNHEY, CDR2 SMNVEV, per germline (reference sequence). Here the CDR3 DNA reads TGTGCCAGCAGTCCAGACAGGGCCTCCTACGAGCAGTACTTC. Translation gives CASSPDRASYEQYF.

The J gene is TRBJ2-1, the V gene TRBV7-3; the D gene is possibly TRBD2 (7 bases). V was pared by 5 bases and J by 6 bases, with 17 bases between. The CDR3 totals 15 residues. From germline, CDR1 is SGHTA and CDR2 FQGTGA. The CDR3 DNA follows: TGTGCCAGCAGCGACCGGGGGGCAATGGCCAATGAGCAGTTCTTC. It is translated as CASSDRGAMANEQFF.

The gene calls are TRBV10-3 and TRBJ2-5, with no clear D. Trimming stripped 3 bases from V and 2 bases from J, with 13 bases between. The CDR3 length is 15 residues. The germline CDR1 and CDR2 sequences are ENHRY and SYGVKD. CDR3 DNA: TGTGCCATCAGTGATCGGTTGACAAGACAAGAGACCCAGTACTTC. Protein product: CAISDRLTRQETQYF.

The CDR3 DNA reads as TGTGCCAGCAGTGAACCCGGGGGGCGCGGATATAATGGCTACACCTTC. Translation gives CASSEPGGRGYNGYTF. The chain employs TRBV6-1 and TRBJ1-2; weak D call: TRBD1 (6 bases). There are 16 residues in the CDR3. Germline loops: CDR1 MNHNS, CDR2 SASEGT. Trimming removed 2 bases from V and 6 bases from J, with 19 bases in between.

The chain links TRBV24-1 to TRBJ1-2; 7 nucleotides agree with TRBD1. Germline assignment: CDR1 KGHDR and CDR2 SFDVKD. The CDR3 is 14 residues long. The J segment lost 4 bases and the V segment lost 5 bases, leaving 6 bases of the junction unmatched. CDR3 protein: CATSAGTATYGYTF. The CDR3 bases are TGTGCCACCAGTGCCGGGACAGCTACCTATGGCTACACCTTC.

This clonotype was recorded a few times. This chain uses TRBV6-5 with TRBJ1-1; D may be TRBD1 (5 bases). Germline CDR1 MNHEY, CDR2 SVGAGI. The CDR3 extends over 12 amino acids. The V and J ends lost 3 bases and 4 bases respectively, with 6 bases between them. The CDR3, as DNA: TGTGCCAGCAGTTATGGGGGCACTGAAGCTTTCTTT. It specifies CASSYGGTEAFF.

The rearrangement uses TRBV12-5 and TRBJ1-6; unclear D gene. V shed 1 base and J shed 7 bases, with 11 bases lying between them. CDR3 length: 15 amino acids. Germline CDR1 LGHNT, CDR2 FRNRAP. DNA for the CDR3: TGTGCTAGTGGTTTGGAGGGAAGTTTAAATTCACCCCTCCACTTT. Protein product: CASGLEGSLNSPLHF.

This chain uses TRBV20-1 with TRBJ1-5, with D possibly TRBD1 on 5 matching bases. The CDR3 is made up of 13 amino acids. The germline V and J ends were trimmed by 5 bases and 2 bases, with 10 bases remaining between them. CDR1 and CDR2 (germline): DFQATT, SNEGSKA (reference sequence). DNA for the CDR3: TGCAGTGCTCAGAGGGGTGGCAATCAGCCCCAGCATTTT. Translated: CSAQRGGNQPQHF.

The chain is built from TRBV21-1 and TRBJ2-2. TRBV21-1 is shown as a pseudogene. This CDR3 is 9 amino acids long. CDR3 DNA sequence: TGTGCCAGGGGCGGGGAGCTGTTTTTT. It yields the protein CARGGELFF.

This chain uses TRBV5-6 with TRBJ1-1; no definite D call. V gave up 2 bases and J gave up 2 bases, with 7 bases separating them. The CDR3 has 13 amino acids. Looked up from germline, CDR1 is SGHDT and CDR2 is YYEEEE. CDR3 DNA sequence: TGTGCCAGCAGCTTACCAAGAAACACTGAAGCTTTCTTT. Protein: CASSLPRNTEAFF.

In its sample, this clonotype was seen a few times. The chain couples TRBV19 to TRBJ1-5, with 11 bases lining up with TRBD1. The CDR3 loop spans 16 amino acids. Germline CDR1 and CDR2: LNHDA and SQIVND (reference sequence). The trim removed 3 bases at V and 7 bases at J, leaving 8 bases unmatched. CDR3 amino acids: CASSISDRGLGQPQHF. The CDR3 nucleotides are TGTGCCAGTAGTATCTCGGACAGGGGGCTAGGGCAGCCCCAGCATTTT. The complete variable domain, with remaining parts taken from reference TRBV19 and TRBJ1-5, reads DGGITQSPKYLFRKEGQNVTLSCEQNLNHDAMYWYRQDPGQGLRLIYYSQIVNDFQKGDIAEGYSVSREKKESFPLTVTSAQKNPTAFYLCASSISDRGLGQPQHFGDGTRLSIL.

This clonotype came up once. The DNA of the CDR3 is TGTGCCAGCAGCACCAAGGGACCCTTCTTAGATTCACCCCTCCACTTT. Residues: CASSTKGPFLDSPLHF. The chain links TRBV21-1 to TRBJ1-6; the table's D call TRBD1 went unverified against the DNA. TRBV21-1 corresponds to a pseudogene. The CDR3 runs to 16 residues.

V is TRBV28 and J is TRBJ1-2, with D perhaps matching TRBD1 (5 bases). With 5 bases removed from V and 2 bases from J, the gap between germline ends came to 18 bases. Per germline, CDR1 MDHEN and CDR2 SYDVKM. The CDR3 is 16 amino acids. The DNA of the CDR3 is TGTGCCAGCAGTCCGGGGGGGGTAGAGACGAACTATGGCTACACCTTC. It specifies CASSPGGVETNYGYTF.